The source of this TCR beta chain is a study of cytomegalovirus exposure and HLA in healthy donors. Overall study results and limits: The study found most TCR sequences rare, yet found some public TCRs in many donors. In the analysis, some V segments, TRBV6-2 and TRBV6-3 included, were excluded as indistinguishable. Being productive about 90% or about 30% of the time was typical of most TCR beta V segments in an earlier analysis.

The study ran its PCR with 60 Vbeta and 13 Jbeta primers. TCRdb keeps only in-frame clones here, not all; method: immunoSEQ multiplex PCR. The sample yields 150,000 to 200,000 clones, 80% seen once. Although they were nominally healthy when sampled, donors likely had unrecorded immune exposures. In germline, CDR1 is MNHEY, CDR2 SVGAGI. The CDR3 has 10 residues. The ends lost 10 bases at V and 7 bases at J; junction bases unmatched: 4. As concerns this clone: Its antigen is as yet unknown.

Material: PBMCs. The chain combines TRBV6-5 with TRBJ2-7; the match to TRBD2 covers 7 bases. This clonotype was sampled from a man aged 25 to 40 in good health and CMV-seronegative. CDR3 coding DNA: TGTGCCACCCTAGCGGATGAGCAGTACTTC. This encodes CATLADEQYF.